Reported below is one T cell receptor beta chain. This record belongs to a study of T cell changes during pregnancy in multiple sclerosis. CDR1 and CDR2 (germline): SNHLY, FYNNEI. The CDR3 loop spans 15 amino acids. Deletions cut 3 bases from V and 0 bases from J, with 12 bases between. Sequencing was performed with immunoSEQ multiplex PCR; in TCRdb, only in-frame clones are kept and a portion is missing. The data show more than 70,000 clones, 93% seen once. The chain combines TRBV2 with TRBJ2-7, with a weak D call TRBD2 (6 bases). The material sequenced was peripheral blood, taken in the second trimester of pregnancy. The sequence was obtained from a female donor with multiple sclerosis, enrolled in a pregnancy study. CDR3 sequence reads: CASSDWRGLSYEQYF. Here the CDR3 DNA reads TGTGCCAGCAGTGATTGGCGGGGCCTCTCCTACGAGCAGTACTTC. The whole variable domain, filled in from reference TRBV2 and TRBJ2-7, reads EPEVTQTPSHQVTQMGQEVILRCVPISNHLYFYWYRQILGQKVEFLVSFYNNEISEKSEIFDDQFSVERPDGSNFTLKIRSTKLEDSAMYFCASSDWRGLSYEQYFGPGTRLTVT.